This entry describes one TCR beta chain. Those enrolled in Seattle joined during active infection and were followed longitudinally afterward. Clones were sequenced by immunoSEQ multiplex PCR, and TCRdb holds only the in-frame ones, with some missing. This sample yields 400,000 to 450,000 clones, of which 70% to 90% are seen a single time; 0.65% to 1% belongs to the top ten. The CDR3 is made up of 13 amino acids. V shed 2 bases and J shed 7 bases, with 9 bases lying between them. CDR1 is SGHNT, CDR2 YENEEA, per germline. The sample comes from a study of blood T cell repertoires in COVID-19. Study-level background: Samples taken during acute and convalescent COVID-19 were collected in the United States, Italy and Spain. Sample material is recorded as cDNA or gDNA derived from T cells, B-cell-depleted T cells, or PBMCs.

The V gene is TRBV11-3, the J gene TRBJ2-1, with a tentative D call TRBD2 (6 bases). The specimen was peripheral blood. The sequence was collected from a man younger than 35 with COVID-19, enrolled during active disease. In DNA form, the CDR3 reads TGTGCCAGCAGCTTATATGGGGGGAATGAGCAGTTCTTC. Residues: CASSLYGGNEQFF.